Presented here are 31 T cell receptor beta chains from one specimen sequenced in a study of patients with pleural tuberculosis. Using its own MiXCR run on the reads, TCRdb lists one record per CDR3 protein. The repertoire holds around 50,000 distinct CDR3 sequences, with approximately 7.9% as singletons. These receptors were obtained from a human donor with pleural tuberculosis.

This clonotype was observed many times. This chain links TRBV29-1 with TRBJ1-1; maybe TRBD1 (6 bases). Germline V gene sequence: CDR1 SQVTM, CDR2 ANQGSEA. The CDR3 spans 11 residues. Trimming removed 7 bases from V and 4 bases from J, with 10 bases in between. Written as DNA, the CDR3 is TGCAGCGGGGGGCGAGGCACTGAAGCTTTCTTT. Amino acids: CSGGRGTEAFF.

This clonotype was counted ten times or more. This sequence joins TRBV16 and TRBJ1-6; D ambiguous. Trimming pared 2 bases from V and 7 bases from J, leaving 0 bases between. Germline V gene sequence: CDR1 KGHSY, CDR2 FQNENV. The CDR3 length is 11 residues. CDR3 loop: CASSQNSPLHF. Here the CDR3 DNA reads TGTGCCAGCAGCCAAAATTCACCCCTCCACTTT.

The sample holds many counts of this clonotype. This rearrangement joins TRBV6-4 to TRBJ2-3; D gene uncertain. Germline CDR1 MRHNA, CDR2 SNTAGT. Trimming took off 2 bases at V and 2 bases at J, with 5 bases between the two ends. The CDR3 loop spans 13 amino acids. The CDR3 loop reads CASSDGATDTQYF. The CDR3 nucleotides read TGTGCCAGCAGTGACGGCGCCACAGATACGCAGTATTTT.

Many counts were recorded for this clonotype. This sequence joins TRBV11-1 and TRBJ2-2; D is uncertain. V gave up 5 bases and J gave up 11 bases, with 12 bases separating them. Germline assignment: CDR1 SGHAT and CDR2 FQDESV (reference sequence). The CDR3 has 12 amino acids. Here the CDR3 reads CASSPGQLELFF. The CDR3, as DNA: TGTGCCAGCAGCCCAGGCCAACTCGAGCTGTTTTTT.

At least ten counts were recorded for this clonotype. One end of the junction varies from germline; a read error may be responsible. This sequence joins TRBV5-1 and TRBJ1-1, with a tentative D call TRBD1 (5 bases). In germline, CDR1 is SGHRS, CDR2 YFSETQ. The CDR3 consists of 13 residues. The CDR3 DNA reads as TGTGCCAGCAGTTTGGGGGAGAACACTGAAGCTTTCTTT. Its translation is CASSLGENTEAFF.

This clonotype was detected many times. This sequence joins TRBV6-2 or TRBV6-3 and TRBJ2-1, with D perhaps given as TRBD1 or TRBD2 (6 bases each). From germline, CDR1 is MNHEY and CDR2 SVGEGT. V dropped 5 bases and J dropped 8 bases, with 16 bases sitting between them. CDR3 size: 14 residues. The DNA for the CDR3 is TGTGCCAGCAGTAGTCGAGGGGGGCTGGATGAGCAGTTCTTC. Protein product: CASSSRGGLDEQFF.

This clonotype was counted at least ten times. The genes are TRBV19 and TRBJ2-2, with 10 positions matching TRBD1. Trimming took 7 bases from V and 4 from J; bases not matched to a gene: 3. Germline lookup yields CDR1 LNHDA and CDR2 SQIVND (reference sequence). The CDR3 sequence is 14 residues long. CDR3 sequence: CASKDRGPTGELFF. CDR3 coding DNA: TGTGCCAGTAAAGACAGGGGGCCCACCGGGGAGCTGTTTTTT.

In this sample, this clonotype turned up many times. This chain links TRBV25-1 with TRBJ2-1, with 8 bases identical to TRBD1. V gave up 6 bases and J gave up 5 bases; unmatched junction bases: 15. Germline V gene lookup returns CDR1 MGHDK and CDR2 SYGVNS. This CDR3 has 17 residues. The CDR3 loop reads CASSDPGYGTGNNEQFF. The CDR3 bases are TGTGCCAGCAGCGATCCCGGGTACGGGACAGGAAACAATGAGCAGTTCTTC.

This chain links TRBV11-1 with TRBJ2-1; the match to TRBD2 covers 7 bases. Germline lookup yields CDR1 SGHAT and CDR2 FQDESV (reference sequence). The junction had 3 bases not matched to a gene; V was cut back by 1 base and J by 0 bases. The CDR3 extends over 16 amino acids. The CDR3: CASSLGAGNSYNEQFF. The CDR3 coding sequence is TGTGCCAGCAGCTTAGGAGCGGGAAACTCCTACAATGAGCAGTTCTTC.

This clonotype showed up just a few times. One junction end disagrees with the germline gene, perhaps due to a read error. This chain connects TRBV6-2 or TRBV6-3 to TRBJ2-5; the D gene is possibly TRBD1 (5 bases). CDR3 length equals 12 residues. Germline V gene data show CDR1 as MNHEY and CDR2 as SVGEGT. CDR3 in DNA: TGTGCCAGCAGTTACGGACAAGAGACCCAGTGCTTC. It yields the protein CASSYGQETQCF.

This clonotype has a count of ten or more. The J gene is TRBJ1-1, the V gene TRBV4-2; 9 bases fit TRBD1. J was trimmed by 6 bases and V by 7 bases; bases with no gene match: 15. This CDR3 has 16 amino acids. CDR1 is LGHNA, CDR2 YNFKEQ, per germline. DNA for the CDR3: TGTGCCAGCATCCCTCGGACAGGGGCTTCTGAAGCTGAAGCTTTCTTT. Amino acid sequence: CASIPRTGASEAEAFF.

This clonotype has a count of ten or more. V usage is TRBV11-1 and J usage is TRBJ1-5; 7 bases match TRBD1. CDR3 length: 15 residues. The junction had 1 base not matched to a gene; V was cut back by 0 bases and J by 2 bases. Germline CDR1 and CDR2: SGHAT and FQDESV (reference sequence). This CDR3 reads CASSLAGQGNQPQHF. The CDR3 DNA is TGTGCCAGCAGCTTAGCCGGACAGGGCAATCAGCCCCAGCATTTT.

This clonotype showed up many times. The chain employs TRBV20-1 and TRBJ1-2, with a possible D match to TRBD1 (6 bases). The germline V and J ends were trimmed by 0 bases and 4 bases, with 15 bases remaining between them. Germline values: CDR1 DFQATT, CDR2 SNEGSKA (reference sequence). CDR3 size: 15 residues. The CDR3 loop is CSARDRRTVSYGYTF. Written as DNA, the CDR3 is TGCAGTGCTAGAGATAGAAGGACAGTGAGCTATGGCTACACCTTC.

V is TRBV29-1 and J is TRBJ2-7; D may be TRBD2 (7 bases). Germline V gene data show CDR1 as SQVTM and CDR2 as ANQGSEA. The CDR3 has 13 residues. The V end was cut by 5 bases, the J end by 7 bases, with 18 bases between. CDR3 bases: TGCAGCGTTTGGGAGGGGGGAAAAGTGGAGCAGTACTTC. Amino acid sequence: CSVWEGGKVEQYF.

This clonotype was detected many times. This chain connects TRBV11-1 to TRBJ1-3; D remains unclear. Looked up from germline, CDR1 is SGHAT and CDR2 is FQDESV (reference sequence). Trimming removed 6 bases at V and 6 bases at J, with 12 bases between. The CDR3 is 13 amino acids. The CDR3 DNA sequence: TGTGCCAGCAGGCCCCTCTCCCCAAACACCATATATTTT. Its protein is CASRPLSPNTIYF.

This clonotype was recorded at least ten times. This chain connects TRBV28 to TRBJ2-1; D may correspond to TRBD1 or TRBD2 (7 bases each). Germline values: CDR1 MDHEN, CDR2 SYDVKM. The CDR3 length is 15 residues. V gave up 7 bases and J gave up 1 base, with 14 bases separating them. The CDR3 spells CASIPGGVSYNEQFF. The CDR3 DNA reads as TGTGCCAGCATCCCAGGGGGGGTTTCCTACAATGAGCAGTTCTTC.

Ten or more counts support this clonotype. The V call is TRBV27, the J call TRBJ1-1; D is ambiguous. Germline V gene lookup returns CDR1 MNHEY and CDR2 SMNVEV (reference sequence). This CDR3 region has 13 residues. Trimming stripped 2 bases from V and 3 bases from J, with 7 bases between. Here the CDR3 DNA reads TGTGCCAGCAGTTTAGCCGGATACACTGAAGCTTTCTTT. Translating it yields CASSLAGYTEAFF.

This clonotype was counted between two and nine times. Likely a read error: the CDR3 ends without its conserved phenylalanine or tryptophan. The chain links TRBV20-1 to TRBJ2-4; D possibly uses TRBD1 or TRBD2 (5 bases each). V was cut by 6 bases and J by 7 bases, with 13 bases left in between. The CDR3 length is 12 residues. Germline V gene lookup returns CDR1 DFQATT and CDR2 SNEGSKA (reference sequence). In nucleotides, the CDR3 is TGCAGTGCCGAAGCGGCAGGGAACATTCAGTACCTC. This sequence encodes CSAEAAGNIQYL.

DNA of the CDR3: TGTGCCAGCAGTCTAGGTGGAAACACCATATATTTT. Amino acids: CASSLGGNTIYF. The rearrangement links TRBV5-6 to TRBJ1-3; D remains unclear. The CDR3 sequence is 12 residues long. Germline V gives CDR1 SGHDT, CDR2 YYEEEE. Trimming took 5 bases from V and 3 from J, leaving 6 bases between them.

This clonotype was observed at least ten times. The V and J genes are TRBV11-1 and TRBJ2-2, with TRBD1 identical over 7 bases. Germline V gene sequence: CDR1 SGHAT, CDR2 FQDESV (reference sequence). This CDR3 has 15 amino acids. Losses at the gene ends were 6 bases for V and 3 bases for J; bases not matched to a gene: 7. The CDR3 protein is CASRPGTAHTGELFF. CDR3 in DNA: TGTGCCAGCAGGCCCGGGACAGCTCACACCGGGGAGCTGTTTTTT.

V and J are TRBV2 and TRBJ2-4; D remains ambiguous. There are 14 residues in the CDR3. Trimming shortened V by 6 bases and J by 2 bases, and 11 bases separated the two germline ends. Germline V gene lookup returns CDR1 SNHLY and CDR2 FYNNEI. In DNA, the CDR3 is TGTGCCAGCAGATATGACGGAACCAAAAACATTCAGTACTTC. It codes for CASRYDGTKNIQYF.

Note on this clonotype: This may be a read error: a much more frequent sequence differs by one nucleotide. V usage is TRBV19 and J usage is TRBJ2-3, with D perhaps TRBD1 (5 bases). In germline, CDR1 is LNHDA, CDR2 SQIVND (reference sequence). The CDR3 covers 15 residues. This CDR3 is CASSMAKLGTGTQYF. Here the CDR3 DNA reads TGTGCCAGTAGTATGGCTAAGCTGGGCACAGGTACGCAGTATTTT.

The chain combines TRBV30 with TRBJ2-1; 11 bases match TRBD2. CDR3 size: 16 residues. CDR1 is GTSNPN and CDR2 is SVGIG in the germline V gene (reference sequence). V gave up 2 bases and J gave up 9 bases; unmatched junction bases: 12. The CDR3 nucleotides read TGTGCCTGGAGTTGGCGCACTAGCGGGAGTCTTTCTGAGCAGTTCTTC. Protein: CAWSWRTSGSLSEQFF.

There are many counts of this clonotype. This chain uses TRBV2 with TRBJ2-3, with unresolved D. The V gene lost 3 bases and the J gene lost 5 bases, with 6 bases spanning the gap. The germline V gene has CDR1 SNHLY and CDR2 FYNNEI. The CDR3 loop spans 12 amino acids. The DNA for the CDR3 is TGTGCCAGCAGTGATTCGGTAGATACGCAGTATTTT. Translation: CASSDSVDTQYF. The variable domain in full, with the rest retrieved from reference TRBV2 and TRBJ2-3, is EPEVTQTPSHQVTQMGQEVILRCVPISNHLYFYWYRQILGQKVEFLVSFYNNEISEKSEIFDDQFSVERPDGSNFTLKIRSTKLEDSAMYFCASSDSVDTQYFGPGTRLTVL.

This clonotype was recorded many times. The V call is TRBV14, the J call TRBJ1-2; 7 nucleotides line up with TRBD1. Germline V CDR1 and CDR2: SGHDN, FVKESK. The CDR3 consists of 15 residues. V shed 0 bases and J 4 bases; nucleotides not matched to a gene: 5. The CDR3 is CASSQDPGGVYGYTF. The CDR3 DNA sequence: TGTGCCAGCAGCCAAGACCCAGGGGGAGTCTATGGCTACACCTTC.

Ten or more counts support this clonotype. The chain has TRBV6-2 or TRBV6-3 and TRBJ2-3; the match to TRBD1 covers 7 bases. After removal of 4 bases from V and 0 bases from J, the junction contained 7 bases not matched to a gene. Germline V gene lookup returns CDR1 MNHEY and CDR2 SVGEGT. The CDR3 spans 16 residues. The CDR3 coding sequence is TGTGCCAGCAGTTCCTACAGGGGATCTAGCACAGATACGCAGTATTTT. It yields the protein CASSSYRGSSTDTQYF.

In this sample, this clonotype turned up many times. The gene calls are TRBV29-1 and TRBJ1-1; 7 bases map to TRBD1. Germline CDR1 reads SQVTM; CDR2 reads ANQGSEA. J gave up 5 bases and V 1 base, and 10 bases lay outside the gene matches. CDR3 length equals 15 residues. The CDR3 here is CSVEAAGGLKTEAFF. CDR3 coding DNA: TGCAGCGTTGAAGCGGCAGGGGGGTTAAAGACTGAAGCTTTCTTT. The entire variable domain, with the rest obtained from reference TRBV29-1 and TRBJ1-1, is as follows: SAVISQKPSRDICQRGTSLTIQCQVDSQVTMMFWYRQQPGQSLTLIATANQGSEATYESGFVIDKFPISRPNLTFSTLTVSNMSPEDSSIYLCSVEAAGGLKTEAFFGQGTRLTVV.

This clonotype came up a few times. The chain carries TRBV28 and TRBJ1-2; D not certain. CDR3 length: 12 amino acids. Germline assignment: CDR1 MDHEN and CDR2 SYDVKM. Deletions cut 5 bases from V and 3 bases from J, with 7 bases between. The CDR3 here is CASSLWDYGYTF. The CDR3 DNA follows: TGTGCCAGCAGTCTCTGGGACTATGGCTACACCTTC.

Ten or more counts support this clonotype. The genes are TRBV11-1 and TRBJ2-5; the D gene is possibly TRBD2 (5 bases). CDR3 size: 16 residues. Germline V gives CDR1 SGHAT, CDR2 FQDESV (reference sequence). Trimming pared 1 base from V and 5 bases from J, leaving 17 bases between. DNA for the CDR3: TGTGCCAGCAGCTTAGGTAGTCGGGGTGGCCAGGAGACCCAGTACTTC. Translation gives CASSLGSRGGQETQYF.

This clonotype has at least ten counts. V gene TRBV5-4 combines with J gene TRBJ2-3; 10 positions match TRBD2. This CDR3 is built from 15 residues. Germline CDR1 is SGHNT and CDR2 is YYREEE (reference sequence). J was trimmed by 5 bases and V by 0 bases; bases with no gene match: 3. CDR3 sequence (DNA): TGTGCCAGCAGCTTGGCTAGCGGGAGTGGAGATACGCAGTATTTT. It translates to CASSLASGSGDTQYF.

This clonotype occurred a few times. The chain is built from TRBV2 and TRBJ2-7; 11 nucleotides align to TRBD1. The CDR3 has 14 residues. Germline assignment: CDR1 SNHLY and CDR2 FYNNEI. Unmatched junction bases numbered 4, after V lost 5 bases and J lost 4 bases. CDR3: CASSIGQGAYEQYF. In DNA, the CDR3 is TGTGCCAGCAGTATCGGACAGGGGGCTTACGAGCAGTACTTC.